The clone carrying this T cell receptor beta chain is a singleton in its sample. Its matching antigen is unknown. Germline trimming cut 4 bases from V and 5 bases from J; bases unmatched to any gene: 4. Germline V CDR1 and CDR2: SNHLY, FYNNEI. The CDR3 contains 13 residues. This sample was taken from a study of shared clonotypes between healthy human individuals. All the donors were Caucasian adults who lived in Nashville, Tennessee. Every subset's genomic DNA went evenly onto several immunoSEQ plates. The table came from immunoSEQ multiplex PCR; TCRdb's copy has only in-frame clones and leaves some out. The data hold some 2.4 million clones, with 93% observed a single time. General study points: Roughly 4.6% of naive CD4 clonotypes were common to four donors.

The receptor comes from a man in his late teens or twenties in good health. Some clones in this sample may be carry-over from other donors' samples. The chain recombines TRBV2 with TRBJ2-5; 7 nucleotides line up with TRBD2. What was sequenced was naive CD4+ T cells from PBMCs. Documented subset: CD45RA+ positively selected. The CDR3 here is CASSGEGGETQYF. As DNA, the CDR3 is TGTGCCAGCAGTGGGGAGGGCGGGGAGACCCAGTACTTC.